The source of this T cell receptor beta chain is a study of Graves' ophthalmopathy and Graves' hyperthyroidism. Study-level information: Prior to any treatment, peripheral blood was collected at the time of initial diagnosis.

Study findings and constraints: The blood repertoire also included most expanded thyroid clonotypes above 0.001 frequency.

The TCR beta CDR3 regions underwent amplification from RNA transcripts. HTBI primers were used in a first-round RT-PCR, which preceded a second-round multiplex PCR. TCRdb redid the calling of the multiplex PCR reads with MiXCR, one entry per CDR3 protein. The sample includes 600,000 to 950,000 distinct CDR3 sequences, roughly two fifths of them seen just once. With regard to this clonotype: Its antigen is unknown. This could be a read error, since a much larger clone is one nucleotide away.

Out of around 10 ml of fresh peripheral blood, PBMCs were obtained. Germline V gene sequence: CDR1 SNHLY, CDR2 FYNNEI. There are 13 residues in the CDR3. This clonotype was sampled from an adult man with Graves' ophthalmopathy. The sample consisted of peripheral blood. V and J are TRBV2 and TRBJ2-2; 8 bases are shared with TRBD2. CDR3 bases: TGTGCCGGCAGTGTGGGACTAGCCGGGGAGCTGTTTTTT. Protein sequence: CAGSVGLAGELFF.